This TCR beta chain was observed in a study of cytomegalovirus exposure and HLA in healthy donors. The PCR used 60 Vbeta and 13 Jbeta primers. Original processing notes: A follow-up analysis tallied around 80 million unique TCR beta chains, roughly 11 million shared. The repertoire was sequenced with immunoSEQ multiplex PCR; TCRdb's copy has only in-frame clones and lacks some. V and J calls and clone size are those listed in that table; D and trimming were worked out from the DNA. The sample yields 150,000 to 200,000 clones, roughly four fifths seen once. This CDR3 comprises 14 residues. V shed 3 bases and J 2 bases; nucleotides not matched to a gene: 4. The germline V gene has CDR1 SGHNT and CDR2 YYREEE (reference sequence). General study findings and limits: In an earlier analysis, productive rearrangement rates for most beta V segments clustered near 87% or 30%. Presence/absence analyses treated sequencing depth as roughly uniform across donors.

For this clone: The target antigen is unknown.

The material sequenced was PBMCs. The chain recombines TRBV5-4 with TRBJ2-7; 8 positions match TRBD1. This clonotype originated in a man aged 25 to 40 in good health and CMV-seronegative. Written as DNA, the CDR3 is TGTGCCAGCAGCTCCCGGGACAGGACCTACGAGCAGTACTTC. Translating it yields CASSSRDRTYEQYF. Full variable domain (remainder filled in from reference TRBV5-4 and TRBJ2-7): ETGVTQSPTHLIKTRGQQVTLRCSSQSGHNTVSWYQQALGQGPQFIFQYYREEENGRGNFPPRFSGLQFPNYSSELNVNALELDDSALYLCASSSRDRTYEQYFGPGTRLTVT.